This T cell receptor (beta chain) was sequenced in a study of T cells in Graves' hyperthyroidism and ophthalmopathy. Stable Graves' hyperthyroidism meant no ophthalmopathy progression within 18 months. Germline CDR1 is SGHVS and CDR2 is FQNEAQ. CDR3 length: 15 amino acids. V gave up 6 bases and J gave up 2 bases, with 15 bases separating them. From RNA transcripts, TCR beta CDR3 regions were amplified. The TCR CDR3 first-round RT-PCR relied on the HTBI primer set. MiXCR, applied by TCRdb to the multiplex PCR reads, yields one record per CDR3 protein. The sample holds 610,000 or so distinct CDR3 sequences, roughly 46% seen once.

The TCR sequence derives from a woman between 18 and 29 years old with Graves' hyperthyroidism. The V gene is TRBV7-8, the J gene TRBJ2-3; D perhaps matches TRBD2 (6 bases). Source material: peripheral blood or thyroid tissue (not recorded which). CDR3 sequence: CASSWRGRNTDTQYF. The CDR3 DNA reads TGTGCCAGCAGTTGGAGGGGACGGAACACAGATACGCAGTATTTT.